This T cell receptor beta chain was observed in a study of blood T cell repertoires in COVID-19. Background on the study: The samples span acute and convalescent COVID-19 from the United States, Italy and Spain. The cDNA or gDNA used as material had been derived from T cells, B-cell-depleted T cells, or PBMCs.

Seattle patients were enrolled while actively infected and followed longitudinally. Profiling relied on immunoSEQ multiplex PCR, and the TCRdb table lists in-frame clones only, not all of them. The table has more than 80,000 clones, over 60% seen once; the top ten hold 6.2%. The receptor was derived from an elderly man with COVID-19, enrolled during active disease. What was sequenced was peripheral blood.

Here the CDR3 reads CASSLEGRSPLHF. CDR3 in DNA: TGTGCCAGCAGCTTAGAGGGGAGGTCACCCCTCCACTTT. The rearrangement links TRBV11-2 to TRBJ1-6; D is unresolved. CDR1 and CDR2 from the germline V gene are SGHAT and FQNNGV. Trimming took off 0 bases at V and 10 bases at J, with 7 bases between the two ends. CDR3 length: 13 amino acids. Drawing the rest from reference TRBV11-2 and TRBJ1-6, the complete variable domain is EAGVAQSPRYKIIEKRQSVAFWCNPISGHATLYWYQQILGQGPKLLIQFQNNGVVDDSQLPKDRFSAERLKGVDSTLKIQPAKLEDSAVYLCASSLEGRSPLHFGNGTRLTVT.